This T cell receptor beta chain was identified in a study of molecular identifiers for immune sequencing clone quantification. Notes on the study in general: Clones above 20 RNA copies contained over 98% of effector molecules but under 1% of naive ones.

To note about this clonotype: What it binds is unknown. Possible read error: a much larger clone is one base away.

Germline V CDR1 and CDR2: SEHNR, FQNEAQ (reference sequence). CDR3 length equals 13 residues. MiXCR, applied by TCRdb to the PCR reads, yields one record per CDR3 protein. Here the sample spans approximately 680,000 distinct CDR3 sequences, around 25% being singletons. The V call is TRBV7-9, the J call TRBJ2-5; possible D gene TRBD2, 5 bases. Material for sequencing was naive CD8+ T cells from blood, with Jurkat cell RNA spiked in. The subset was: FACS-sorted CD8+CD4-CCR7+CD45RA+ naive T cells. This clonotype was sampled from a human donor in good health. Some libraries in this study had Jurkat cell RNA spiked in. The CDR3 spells CASSSRTGEAQYF. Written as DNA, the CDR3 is TGTGCCAGCAGCTCTCGGACTGGAGAGGCCCAGTACTTC. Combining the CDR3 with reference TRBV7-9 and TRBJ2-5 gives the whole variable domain DTGVSQNPRHKITKRGQNVTFRCDPISEHNRLYWYRQTLGQGPEFLTYFQNEAQLEKSRLLSDRFSAERPKGSFSTLEIQRTEQGDSAMYLCASSSRTGEAQYFGPGTRLLVL.